The sequence of this TCR beta chain was determined in a study of blood T cell repertoires in COVID-19. At the level of the study: The United States, Italy and Spain supplied acute and convalescent COVID-19 samples. The analysed material was cDNA or gDNA that came from T cells, B-cell-depleted T cells, or PBMCs.

Germline V CDR1 and CDR2: KGHSH, LQKENI. CDR3 length: 14 amino acids. The V gene end was trimmed by 3 bases and the J gene end by 4 bases; junction bases not matched to a gene: 5. As processed by the authors: Estimates of nucleated cell counts were drawn from the amplification of reference gene primers. The method was immunoSEQ multiplex PCR; TCRdb's version includes in-frame clones alone and lacks a portion of them. V, J and clone size derive from that table, while D and trimming were established from the DNA sequence. This repertoire shows over 65,000 clones, about 93% found once; its top ten account for roughly 0.73%.

The sequenced material came from peripheral blood. J is TRBJ1-1 and V is TRBV18; 7 nucleotides align to TRBD1. The TCR was taken from a woman older than 75 with acute or convalescent COVID-19. CDR3 nucleotides: TGTGCCAGCTCACCGGACAGGTCGACCACTGAAGCTTTCTTT. This translates into CASSPDRSTTEAFF.